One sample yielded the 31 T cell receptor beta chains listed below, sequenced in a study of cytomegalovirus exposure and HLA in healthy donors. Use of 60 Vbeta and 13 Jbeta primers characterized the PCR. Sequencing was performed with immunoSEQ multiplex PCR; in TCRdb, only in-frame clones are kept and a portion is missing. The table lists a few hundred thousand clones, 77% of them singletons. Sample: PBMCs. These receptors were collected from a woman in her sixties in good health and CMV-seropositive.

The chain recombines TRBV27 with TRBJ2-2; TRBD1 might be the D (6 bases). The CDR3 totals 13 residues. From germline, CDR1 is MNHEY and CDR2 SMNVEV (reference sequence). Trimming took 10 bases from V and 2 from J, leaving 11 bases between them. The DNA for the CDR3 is TGTGCCATCTCAGGGGCCAACACCGGGGAGCTGTTTTTT. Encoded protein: CAISGANTGELFF.

The CDR3 sequence is CASSSPGVGGYEQYF. The CDR3 DNA sequence: TGTGCCAGCAGTTCCCCGGGGGTGGGGGGCTACGAGCAGTACTTC. This chain links TRBV6-5 with TRBJ2-7, with TRBD2 as a possible D gene (6 bases). The CDR3 is 15 amino acids. The germline V and J ends were trimmed by 4 bases and 3 bases, with 16 bases remaining between them. Germline CDR1 MNHEY, CDR2 SVGAGI.

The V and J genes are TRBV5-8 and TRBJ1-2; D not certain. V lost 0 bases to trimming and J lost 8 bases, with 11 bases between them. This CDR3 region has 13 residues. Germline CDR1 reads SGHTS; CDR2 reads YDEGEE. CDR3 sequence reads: CASSLGRAGGYTF. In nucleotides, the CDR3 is TGTGCCAGCAGCTTGGGAAGGGCGGGAGGCTACACCTTC.

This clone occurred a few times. CDR3 DNA: TGTGCCAGCAGCCGACGGGGGGACACTGAAGCTTTCTTT. It specifies CASSRRGDTEAFF. The J gene is TRBJ1-1, the V gene TRBV7-8; maybe TRBD1 (5 bases). The CDR3 consists of 13 residues. The germline V and J ends were trimmed by 5 bases and 3 bases, with 10 bases remaining between them. Germline assignment: CDR1 SGHVS and CDR2 FQNEAQ. Based on the CDR3 plus reference TRBV7-8 and TRBJ1-1, the full variable domain is GAGVSQSPRYKVAKRGQDVALRCDPISGHVSLFWYQQALGQGPEFLTYFQNEAQLDKSGLPSDRFFAERPEGSVSTLKIQRTQQEDSAVYLCASSRRGDTEAFFGQGTRLTVV.

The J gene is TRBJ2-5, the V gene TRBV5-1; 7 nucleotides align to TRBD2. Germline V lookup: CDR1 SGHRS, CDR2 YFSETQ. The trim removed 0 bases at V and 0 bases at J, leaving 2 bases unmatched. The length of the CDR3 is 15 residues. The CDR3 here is CASSLAGTNQETQYF. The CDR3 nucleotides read TGCGCCAGCAGCTTGGCCGGGACTAACCAAGAGACCCAGTACTTC.

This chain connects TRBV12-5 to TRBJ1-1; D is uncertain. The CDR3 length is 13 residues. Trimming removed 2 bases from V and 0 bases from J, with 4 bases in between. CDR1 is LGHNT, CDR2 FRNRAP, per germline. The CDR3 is CASGLSLNTEAFF. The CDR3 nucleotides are TGTGCTAGTGGTTTGAGCCTGAACACTGAAGCTTTCTTT.

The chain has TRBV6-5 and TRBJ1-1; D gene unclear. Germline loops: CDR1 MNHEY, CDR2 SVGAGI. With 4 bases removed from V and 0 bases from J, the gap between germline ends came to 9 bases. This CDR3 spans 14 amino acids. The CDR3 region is CASSSPGMNTEAFF. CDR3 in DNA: TGTGCCAGCAGTTCCCCAGGAATGAACACTGAAGCTTTCTTT.

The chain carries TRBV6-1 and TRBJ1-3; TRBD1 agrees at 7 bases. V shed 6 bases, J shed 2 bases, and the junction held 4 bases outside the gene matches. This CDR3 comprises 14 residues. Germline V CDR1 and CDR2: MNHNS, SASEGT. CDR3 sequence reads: CASSFDRAGNTIYF. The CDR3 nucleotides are TGTGCCAGCAGCTTCGACAGGGCTGGAAACACCATATATTTT.

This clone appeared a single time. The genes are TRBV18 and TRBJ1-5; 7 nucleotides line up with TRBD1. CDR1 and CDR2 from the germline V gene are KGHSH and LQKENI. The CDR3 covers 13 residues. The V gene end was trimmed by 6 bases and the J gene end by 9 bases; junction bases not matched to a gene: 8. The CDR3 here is CASSPGGGAPQHF. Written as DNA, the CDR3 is TGTGCCAGCTCCCCAGGGGGGGGCGCGCCCCAGCATTTT.

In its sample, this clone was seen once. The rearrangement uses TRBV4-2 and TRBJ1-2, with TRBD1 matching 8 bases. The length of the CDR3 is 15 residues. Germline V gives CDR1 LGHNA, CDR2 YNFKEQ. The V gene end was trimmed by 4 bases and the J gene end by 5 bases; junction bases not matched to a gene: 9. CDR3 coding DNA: TGTGCCAGCAGCCTCGAAGAAGGACAGGGATATGGCTACACCTTC. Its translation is CASSLEEGQGYGYTF.

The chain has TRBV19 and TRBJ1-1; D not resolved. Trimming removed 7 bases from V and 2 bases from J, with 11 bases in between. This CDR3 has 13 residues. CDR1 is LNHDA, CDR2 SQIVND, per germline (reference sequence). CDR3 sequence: CASMENRNTEAFF. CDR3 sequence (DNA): TGTGCCAGTATGGAAAACAGAAACACTGAAGCTTTCTTT.

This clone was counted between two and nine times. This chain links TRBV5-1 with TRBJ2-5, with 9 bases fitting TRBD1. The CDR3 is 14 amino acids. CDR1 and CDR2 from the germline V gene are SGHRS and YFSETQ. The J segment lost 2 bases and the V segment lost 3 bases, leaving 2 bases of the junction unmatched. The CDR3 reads CASSSGTGQETQYF. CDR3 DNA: TGCGCCAGCAGCTCCGGGACAGGGCAAGAGACCCAGTACTTC.

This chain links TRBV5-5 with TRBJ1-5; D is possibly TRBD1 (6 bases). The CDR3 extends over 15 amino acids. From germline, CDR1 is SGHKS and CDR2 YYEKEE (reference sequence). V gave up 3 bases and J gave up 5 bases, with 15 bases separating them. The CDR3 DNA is TGTGCCAGCAGCTCAAATACAGGGTGGGATCAGCCCCAGCATTTT. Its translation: CASSSNTGWDQPQHF.

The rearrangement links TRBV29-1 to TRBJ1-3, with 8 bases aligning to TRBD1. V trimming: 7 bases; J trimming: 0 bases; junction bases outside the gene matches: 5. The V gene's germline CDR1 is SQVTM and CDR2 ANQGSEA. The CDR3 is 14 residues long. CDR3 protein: CSAGDRGSGNTIYF. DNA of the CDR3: TGCAGCGCCGGTGACAGGGGCTCTGGAAACACCATATATTTT.

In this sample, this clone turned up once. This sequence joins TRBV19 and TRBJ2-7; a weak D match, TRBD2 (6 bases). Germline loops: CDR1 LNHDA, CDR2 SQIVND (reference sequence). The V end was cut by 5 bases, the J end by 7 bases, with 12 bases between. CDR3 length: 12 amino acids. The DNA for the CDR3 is TGTGCCAGTAGTCGGATCAGCGGGGAGCAGTACTTC. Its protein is CASSRISGEQYF.

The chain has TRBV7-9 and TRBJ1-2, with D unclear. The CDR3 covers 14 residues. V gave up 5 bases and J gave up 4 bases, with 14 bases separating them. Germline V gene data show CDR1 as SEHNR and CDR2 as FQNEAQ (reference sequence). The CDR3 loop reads CASSGAESGYGYTF. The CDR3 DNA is TGTGCCAGCAGCGGCGCGGAGAGTGGCTATGGCTACACCTTC.

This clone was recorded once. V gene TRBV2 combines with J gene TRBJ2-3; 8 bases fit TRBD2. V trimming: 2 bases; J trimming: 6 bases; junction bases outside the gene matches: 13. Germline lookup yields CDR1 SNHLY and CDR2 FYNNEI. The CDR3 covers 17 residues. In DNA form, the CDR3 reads TGTGCCAGCAGTGAAACCGCTCGGAGCGGGAGTTTGGATACGCAGTATTTT. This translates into CASSETARSGSLDTQYF. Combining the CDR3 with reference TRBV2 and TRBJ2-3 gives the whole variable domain EPEVTQTPSHQVTQMGQEVILRCVPISNHLYFYWYRQILGQKVEFLVSFYNNEISEKSEIFDDQFSVERPDGSNFTLKIRSTKLEDSAMYFCASSETARSGSLDTQYFGPGTRLTVL.

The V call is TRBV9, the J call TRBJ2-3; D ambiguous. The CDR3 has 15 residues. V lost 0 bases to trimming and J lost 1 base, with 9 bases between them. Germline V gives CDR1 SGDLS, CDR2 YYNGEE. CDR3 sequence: CASSVGQLRTDTQYF. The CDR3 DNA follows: TGTGCCAGCAGCGTAGGGCAGTTGCGCACAGATACGCAGTATTTT.

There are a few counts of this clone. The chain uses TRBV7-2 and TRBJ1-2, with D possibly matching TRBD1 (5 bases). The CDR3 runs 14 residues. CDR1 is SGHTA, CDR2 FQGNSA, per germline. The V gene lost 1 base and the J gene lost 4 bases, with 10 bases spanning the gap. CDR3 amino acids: CASSLVETAYGYTF. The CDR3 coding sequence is TGTGCCAGCAGCTTAGTTGAGACAGCCTATGGCTACACCTTC.

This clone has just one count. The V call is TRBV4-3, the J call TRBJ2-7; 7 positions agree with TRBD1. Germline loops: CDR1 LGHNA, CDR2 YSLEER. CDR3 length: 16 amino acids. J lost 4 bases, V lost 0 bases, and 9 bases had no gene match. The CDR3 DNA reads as TGCGCCAGCAGCCAAGATACGGGGACAGCCGTATACGAGCAGTACTTC. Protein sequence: CASSQDTGTAVYEQYF.

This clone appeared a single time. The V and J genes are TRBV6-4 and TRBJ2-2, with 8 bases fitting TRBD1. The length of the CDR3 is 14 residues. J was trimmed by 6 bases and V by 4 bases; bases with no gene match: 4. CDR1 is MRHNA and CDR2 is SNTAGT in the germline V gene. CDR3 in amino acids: CASSGWTGSGELFF. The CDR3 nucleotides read TGTGCCAGCAGTGGCTGGACAGGGTCCGGGGAGCTGTTTTTT.

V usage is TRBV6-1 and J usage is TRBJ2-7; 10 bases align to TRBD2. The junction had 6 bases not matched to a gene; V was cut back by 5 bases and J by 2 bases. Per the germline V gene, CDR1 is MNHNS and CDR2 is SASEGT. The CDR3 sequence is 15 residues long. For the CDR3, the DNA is TGTGCCAGCAGTCCCTCAGCGGGAGGGCCCTACGAGCAGTACTTC. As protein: CASSPSAGGPYEQYF.

CDR3 in DNA: TGTGCCAGCTCACCAAAGGGGGATCAGCCCCAGCATTTT. Residues: CASSPKGDQPQHF. The rearrangement uses TRBV18 and TRBJ1-5, with D maybe TRBD1 (6 bases). There are 13 residues in the CDR3. Looked up from germline, CDR1 is KGHSH and CDR2 is LQKENI. Trimming shortened V by 2 bases and J by 5 bases, and 7 bases separated the two germline ends. Full variable domain (missing parts from reference TRBV18 and TRBJ1-5): NAGVMQNPRHLVRRRGQEARLRCSPMKGHSHVYWYRQLPEEGLKFMVYLQKENIIDESGMPKERFSAEFPKEGPSILRIQQVVRGDSAAYFCASSPKGDQPQHFGDGTRLSIL.

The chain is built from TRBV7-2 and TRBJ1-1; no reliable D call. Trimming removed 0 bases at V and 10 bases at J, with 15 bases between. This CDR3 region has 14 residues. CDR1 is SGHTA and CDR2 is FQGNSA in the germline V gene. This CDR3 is CASSLAKRPRGAFF. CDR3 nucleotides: TGTGCCAGCAGCTTAGCGAAGCGGCCCCGGGGAGCTTTCTTT.

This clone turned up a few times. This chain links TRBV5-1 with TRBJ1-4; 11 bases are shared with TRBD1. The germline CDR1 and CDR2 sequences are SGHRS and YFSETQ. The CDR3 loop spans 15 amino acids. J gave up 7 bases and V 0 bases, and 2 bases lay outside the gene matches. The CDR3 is CASSLAGTGGEKLFF. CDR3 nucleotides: TGCGCCAGCAGCTTGGCTGGGACAGGGGGTGAAAAACTGTTTTTT. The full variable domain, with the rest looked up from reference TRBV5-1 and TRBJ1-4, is KAGVTQTPRYLIKTRGQQVTLSCSPISGHRSVSWYQQTPGQGLQFLFEYFSETQRNKGNFPGRFSGRQFSNSRSEMNVSTLELGDSALYLCASSLAGTGGEKLFFGSGTQLSVL.

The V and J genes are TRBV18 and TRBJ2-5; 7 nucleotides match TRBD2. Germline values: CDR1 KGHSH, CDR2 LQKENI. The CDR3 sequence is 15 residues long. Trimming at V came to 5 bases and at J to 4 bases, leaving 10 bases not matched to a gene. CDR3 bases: TGTGCCAGCTCAGTGGTCGGGGGGTCTCGAGAGACCCAGTACTTC. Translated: CASSVVGGSRETQYF.

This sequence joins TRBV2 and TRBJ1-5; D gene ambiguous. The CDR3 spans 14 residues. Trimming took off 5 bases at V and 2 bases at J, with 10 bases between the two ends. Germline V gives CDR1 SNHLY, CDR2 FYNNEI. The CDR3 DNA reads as TGTGCCAGCAGTAGAGGGTTTGGCAATCAGCCCCAGCATTTT. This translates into CASSRGFGNQPQHF.

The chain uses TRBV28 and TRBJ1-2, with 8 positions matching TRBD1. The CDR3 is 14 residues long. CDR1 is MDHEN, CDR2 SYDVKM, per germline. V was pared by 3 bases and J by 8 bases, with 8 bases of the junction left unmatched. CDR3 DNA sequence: TGTGCCAGCAGTTTTCCTGCCAGGGGGCAGGGCTACACCTTC. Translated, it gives CASSFPARGQGYTF.

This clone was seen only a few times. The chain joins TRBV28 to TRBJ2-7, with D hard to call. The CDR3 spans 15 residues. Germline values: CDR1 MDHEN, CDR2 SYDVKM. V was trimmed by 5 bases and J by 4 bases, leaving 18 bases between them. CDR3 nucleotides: TGTGCCAGCAGTCGAACGGCGGAGACGGGTTACGAGCAGTACTTC. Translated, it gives CASSRTAETGYEQYF. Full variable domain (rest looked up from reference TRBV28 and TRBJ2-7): DVKVTQSSRYLVKRTGEKVFLECVQDMDHENMFWYRQDPGLGLRLIYFSYDVKMKEKGDIPEGYSVSREKKERFSLILESASTNQTSMYLCASSRTAETGYEQYFGPGTRLTVT.

CDR3 in DNA: TGCGCCAGCAGCCCTGGATTGGGGGCTGAGACCCAGTACTTC. Protein: CASSPGLGAETQYF. The V and J genes are TRBV5-1 and TRBJ2-5; a possible D gene is TRBD1 (6 bases). With 4 bases removed from V and 5 bases from J, the gap between germline ends came to 15 bases. The CDR3 is made up of 14 amino acids. Looked up from germline, CDR1 is SGHRS and CDR2 is YFSETQ. Filled out from reference TRBV5-1 and TRBJ2-5, the complete variable domain reads KAGVTQTPRYLIKTRGQQVTLSCSPISGHRSVSWYQQTPGQGLQFLFEYFSETQRNKGNFPGRFSGRQFSNSRSEMNVSTLELGDSALYLCASSPGLGAETQYFGPGTRLLVL.

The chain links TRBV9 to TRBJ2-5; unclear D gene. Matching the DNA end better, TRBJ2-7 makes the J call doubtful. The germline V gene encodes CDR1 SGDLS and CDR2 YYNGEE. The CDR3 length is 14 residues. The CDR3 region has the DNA TGTGCCAGCAGCGTAGGCCCCGCGAGGAACGAGCAGTACTTC. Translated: CASSVGPARNEQYF.